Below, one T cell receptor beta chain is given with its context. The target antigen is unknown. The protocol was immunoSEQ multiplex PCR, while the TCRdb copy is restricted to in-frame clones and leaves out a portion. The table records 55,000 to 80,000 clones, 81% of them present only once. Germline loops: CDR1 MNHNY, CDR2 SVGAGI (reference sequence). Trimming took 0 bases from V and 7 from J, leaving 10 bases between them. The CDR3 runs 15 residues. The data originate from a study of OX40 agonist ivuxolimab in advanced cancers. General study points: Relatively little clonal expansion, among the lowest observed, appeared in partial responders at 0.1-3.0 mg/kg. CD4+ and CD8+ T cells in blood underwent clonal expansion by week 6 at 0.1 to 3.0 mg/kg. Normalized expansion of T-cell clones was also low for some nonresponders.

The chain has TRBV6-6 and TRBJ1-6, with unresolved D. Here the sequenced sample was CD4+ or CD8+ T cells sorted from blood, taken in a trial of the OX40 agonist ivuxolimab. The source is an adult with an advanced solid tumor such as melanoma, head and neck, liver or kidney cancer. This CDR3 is CASSYSPGLNSPLHF. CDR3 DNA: TGTGCCAGCAGTTACTCGCCAGGCCTGAATTCACCCCTCCACTTT.